This paragraph reports one T cell receptor (beta chain). This receptor's antigen is unknown. Base qualities are not provided; no much larger clone lies one nucleotide away. From the germline V gene, CDR1 is SGDLS and CDR2 is YYNGEE. Taken from cysteine to phenylalanine, the CDR3 has 16 residues. Only the CDR3 DNA is retained, 48 bases long and in frame from the first base. All diabetic patients met standard classification criteria for type 1 or type 2 diabetes, with glucose and C-peptide assessed by WHO-recommended methods. Exclusion applied to any donor with other autoimmune diseases or infections within the previous four weeks. Roughly 9.8 milliliters of peripheral blood were collected from each participant. PBMCs were isolated with LymphoPrep density separation. This sample is drawn from a study of type 1 and type 2 diabetes patients (dated by TCRdb to 2016 to 2017). Some background on the complete study: Recruited in China, the cohort was made up of 8 or 9 type 1 diabetes patients, a few type 2 diabetes patients and about 6 nondiabetic controls. Across the study, CD4+ and CD8+ T cells were positively selected from PBMCs using CD4 or CD8 MicroBeads on MACS columns. The whole study generated 15 million to 20 million paired-end reads. The study profiled TCRbeta repertoires by high-throughput sequencing to compare type 1 diabetes, type 2 diabetes and nondiabetic individuals. Type 2 diabetes patients served as a disease comparison group for the type 1 diabetes patients. When approximately 22-cycle amplification was compared with approximately 27-cycle amplification, V gene usage looked similar, suggesting that primer efficiencies were similar and PCR bias was random. The TCRbeta libraries underwent paired-end sequencing on Illumina HiSeq 2000 or MiSeq instruments.

Instrument used: Illumina MiSeq. For TCRbeta CDR3 amplification, the template was genomic DNA taken from the sorted T cell subsets. Multiplex PCR with 30 forward and 13 reverse primers amplified the TCRbeta CDR3 region. AMPure XP beads were used to purify the PCR products, after which a second approximately 25-cycle PCR added indices and adaptors. Before sequencing, libraries were gel-purified with the QIAquick Gel Extraction Kit. The original pipeline was this. Paired-end reads were merged using FLASH and were aligned with IgBLAST to IMGT V, D and J germline references. Reads with less than 70% alignment identity to germline references were removed, leaving roughly 12,000,000 reads across the study. CDR3 boundaries, reading frame and productivity were assigned according to IMGT definitions. Clones at or above 1% of reads were defined as highly-expanded clones, and diversity was measured by normalized Shannon entropy. Group differences in Shannon entropy were tested with unpaired two-tailed t-tests. TCRdb trimmed public reads at Q25 via fastp, called clones via MiXCR and kept in-frame beta chains. Records with the same CDR3 protein are collapsed into one entry carrying the most frequent genes and DNA. The V and J calls, along with clone size, are taken from TCRdb and not from the paper's own processing. For this sample there are 250,000 or so distinct CDR3 sequences; roughly 50% appear just once. Jointly, the top ten make up roughly an eighth of the sample.

The paper as a whole reports these results and caveats: Type 2 diabetes repertoires showed high diversity, significantly greater than type 1 diabetes repertoires in both CD4+ and CD8+ T cells. Type 2 diabetes patients had few highly-expanded CD4+ clones, median one, accounting for a median about 4% of reads. Highly correlated V and J gene usage patterns were observed for type 2 diabetes and control samples, with an average of around 0.97 between samples. The study groups were not matched for age and gender, which could bias interpretation. Because only a limited number of T2D and control samples were sequenced, some T1D-only HECs might also be present in more T2D or control samples.

The V gene is TRBV9 and the J gene is TRBJ2-7, with 7 central nucleotides matching TRBD2. With the DNA end fitting TRBJ2-1 better, the J assignment may be wrong. The source of this sequence is a man aged 18 to 29 with type 2 diabetes. The sequencing input was peripheral blood mononuclear cells (PBMCs). The DNA reads as follows: TGTGCCAGCAGCGTAGGGGCTAGCGGAAACTACAATGAGCAGTTCTTC. Its translation reads: CASSVGASGNYNEQFF.